The sequence of this T cell receptor (beta chain) was determined in a study of blood T cells in healthy people across ages. General study points: The study found more naive CD4+ cells and higher diversity in long-lived than aged donors. The study regarded diversity estimates from one million T cells as underestimates.

Combining a sample-barcoded 5' primer with a J-beta primer mix, a second PCR ran for about 7 to 12 cycles. MiXCR, applied by TCRdb to the 5' RACE reads, yields one record per CDR3 protein. This sample has roughly 1.5 million distinct CDR3 sequences, with roughly two fifths found just once. Every donor contributed around 10 milliliters of peripheral blood by blood draw. On this clonotype itself: Its target is unknown.

Germline V lookup: CDR1 LNHDA, CDR2 SQIVND (reference sequence). With V trimmed by 4 bases and J by 8 bases, 10 bases remained unmatched. The CDR3 contains 15 residues. The chain couples TRBV19 to TRBJ2-1, with 8 bases identical to TRBD2. Sequencing was carried out using blood. This TCR came from a woman aged 18-29 years in good health. Here the CDR3 reads CASSRRRGARDEQFF. CDR3 coding DNA: TGTGCCAGTAGTAGACGGCGGGGGGCCAGGGATGAGCAGTTCTTC.